This T cell receptor beta chain was retrieved from a study of blood T cell repertoires in COVID-19. On the study more broadly: Acute and convalescent COVID-19 specimens originated in the United States, Italy and Spain. The analysed material was cDNA or gDNA that came from T cells, B-cell-depleted T cells, or PBMCs.

This table comes from immunoSEQ multiplex PCR, and its TCRdb copy is limited to in-frame clones, with some not included. The sample holds about 150,000 clones; more than 75% are singletons and the top ten take roughly 2.5%. Trimming took 2 bases from V and 3 from J; bases not matched to a gene: 4. CDR1 is MRHNA and CDR2 is SNTAGT in the germline V gene. The CDR3 spans 15 residues. The clonotype comes from a man aged 50-60 years with active COVID-19. The sequenced sample consisted of peripheral blood. This rearrangement joins TRBV6-4 to TRBJ2-1; 7 nucleotides agree with TRBD2. This CDR3 reads CASSDVAGDYNEQFF. CDR3 in DNA: TGTGCCAGCAGTGACGTTGCGGGGGACTACAATGAGCAGTTCTTC.